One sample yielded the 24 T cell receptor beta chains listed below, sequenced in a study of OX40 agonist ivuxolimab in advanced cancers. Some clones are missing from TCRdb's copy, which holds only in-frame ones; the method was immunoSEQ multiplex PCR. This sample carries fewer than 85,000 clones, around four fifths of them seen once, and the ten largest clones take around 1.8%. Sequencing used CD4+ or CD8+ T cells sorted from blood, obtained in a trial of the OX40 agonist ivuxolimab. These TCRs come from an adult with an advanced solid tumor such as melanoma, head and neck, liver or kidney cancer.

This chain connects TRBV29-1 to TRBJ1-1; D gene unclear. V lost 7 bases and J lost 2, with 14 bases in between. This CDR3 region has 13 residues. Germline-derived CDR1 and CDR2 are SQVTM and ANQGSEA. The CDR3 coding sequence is TGCAGCGGGAGTGAATGGGTAAACACTGAAGCTTTCTTT. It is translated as CSGSEWVNTEAFF.

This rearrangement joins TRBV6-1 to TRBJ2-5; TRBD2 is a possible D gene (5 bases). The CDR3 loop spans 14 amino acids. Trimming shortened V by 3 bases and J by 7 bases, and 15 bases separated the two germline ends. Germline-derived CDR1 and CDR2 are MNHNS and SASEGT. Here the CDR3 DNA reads TGTGCCAGCAGTGAGCTAGCCGCCGCCTCGACCCAGTACTTC. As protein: CASSELAAASTQYF.

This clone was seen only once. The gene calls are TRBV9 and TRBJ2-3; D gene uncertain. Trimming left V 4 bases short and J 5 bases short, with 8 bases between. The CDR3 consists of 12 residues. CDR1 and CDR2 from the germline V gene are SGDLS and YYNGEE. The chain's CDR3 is CASSLSGDTQYF. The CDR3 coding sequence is TGTGCCAGCAGCCTCTCAGGAGATACGCAGTATTTT. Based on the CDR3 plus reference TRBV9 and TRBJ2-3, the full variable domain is DSGVTQTPKHLITATGQRVTLRCSPRSGDLSVYWYQQSLDQGLQFLIQYYNGEERAKGNILERFSAQQFPDLHSELNLSSLELGDSALYFCASSLSGDTQYFGPGTRLTVL.

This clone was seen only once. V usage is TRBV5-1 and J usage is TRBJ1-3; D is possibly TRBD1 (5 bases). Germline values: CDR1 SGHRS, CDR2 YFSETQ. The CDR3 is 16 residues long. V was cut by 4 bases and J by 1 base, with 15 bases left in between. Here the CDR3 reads CASSEDRDFSGNTIYF. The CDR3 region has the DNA TGCGCCAGCAGCGAGGATCGGGACTTTTCTGGAAACACCATATATTTT.

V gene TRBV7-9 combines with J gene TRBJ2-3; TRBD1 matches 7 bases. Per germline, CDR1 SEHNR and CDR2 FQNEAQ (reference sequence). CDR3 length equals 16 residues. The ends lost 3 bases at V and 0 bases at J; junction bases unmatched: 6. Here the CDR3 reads CASSFGQTGSTDTQYF. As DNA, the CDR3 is TGTGCCAGCAGCTTTGGACAGACAGGGAGCACAGATACGCAGTATTTT.

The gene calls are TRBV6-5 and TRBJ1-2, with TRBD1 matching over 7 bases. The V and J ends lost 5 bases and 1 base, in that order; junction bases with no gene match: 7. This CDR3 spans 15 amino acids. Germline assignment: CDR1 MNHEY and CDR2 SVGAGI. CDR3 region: CASSGPWDSNYGYTF. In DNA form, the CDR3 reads TGTGCCAGCAGTGGTCCCTGGGACAGTAACTATGGCTACACCTTC.

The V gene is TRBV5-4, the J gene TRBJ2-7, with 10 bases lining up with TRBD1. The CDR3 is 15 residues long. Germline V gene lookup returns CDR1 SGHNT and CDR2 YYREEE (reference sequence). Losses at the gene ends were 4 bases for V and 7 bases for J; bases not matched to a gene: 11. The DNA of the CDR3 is TGTGCCAGCAGCGCATCTGGACAGGGGGACAAGGAGCAGTACTTC. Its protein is CASSASGQGDKEQYF. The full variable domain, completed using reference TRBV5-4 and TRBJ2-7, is ETGVTQSPTHLIKTRGQQVTLRCSSQSGHNTVSWYQQALGQGPQFIFQYYREEENGRGNFPPRFSGLQFPNYSSELNVNALELDDSALYLCASSASGQGDKEQYFGPGTRLTVT.

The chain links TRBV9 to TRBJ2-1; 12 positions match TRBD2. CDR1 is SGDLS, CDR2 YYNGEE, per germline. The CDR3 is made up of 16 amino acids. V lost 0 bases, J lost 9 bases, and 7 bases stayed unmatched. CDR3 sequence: CASSVGPSGRAGEQFF. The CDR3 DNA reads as TGTGCCAGCAGCGTAGGTCCTAGCGGGAGGGCGGGTGAGCAGTTCTTC.

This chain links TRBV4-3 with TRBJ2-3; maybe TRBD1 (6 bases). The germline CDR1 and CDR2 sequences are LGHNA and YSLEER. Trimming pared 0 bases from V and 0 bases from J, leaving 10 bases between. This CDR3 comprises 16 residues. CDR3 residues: CASSQDTGISTDTQYF. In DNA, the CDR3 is TGCGCCAGCAGCCAAGATACAGGGATTAGCACAGATACGCAGTATTTT.

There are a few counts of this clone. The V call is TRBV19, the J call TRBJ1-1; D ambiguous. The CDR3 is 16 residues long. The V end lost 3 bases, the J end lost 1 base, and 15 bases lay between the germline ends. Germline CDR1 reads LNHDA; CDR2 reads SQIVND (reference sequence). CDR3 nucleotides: TGTGCCAGTAGTATCCCGAAAGGGTGGGGGAACACTGAAGCTTTCTTT. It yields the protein CASSIPKGWGNTEAFF.

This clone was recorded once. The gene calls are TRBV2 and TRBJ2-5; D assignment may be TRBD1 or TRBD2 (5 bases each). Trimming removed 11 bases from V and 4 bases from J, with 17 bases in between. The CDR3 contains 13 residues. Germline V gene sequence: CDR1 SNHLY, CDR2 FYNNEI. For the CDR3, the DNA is TGTGCCTCGGGGCTCCAACAGCGAGAGACCCAGTACTTC. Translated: CASGLQQRETQYF.

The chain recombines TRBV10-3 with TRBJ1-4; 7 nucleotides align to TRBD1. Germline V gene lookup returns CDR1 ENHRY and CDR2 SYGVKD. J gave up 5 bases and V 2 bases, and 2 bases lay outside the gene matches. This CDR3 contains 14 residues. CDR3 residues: CAISEAGGNEKLFF. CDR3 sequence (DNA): TGTGCCATCAGTGAGGCAGGGGGAAATGAAAAACTGTTTTTT.

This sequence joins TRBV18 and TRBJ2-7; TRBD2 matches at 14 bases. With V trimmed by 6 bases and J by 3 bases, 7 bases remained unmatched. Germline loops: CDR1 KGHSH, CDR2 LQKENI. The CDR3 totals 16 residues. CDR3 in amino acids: CASSRGTSGRIYEQYF. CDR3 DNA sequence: TGTGCCAGCTCTCGAGGGACTAGCGGGAGAATCTACGAGCAGTACTTC.

The CDR3 loop is CASSLRSQGFTEAFF. The DNA for the CDR3 is TGTGCCAGCAGCTTGAGGTCGCAGGGATTCACTGAAGCTTTCTTT. This chain joins TRBV5-6 and TRBJ1-1; D is perhaps TRBD1 (5 bases). V was clipped by 1 base and J by 4 bases, with 14 bases between them. There are 15 residues in the CDR3. Germline values: CDR1 SGHDT, CDR2 YYEEEE.

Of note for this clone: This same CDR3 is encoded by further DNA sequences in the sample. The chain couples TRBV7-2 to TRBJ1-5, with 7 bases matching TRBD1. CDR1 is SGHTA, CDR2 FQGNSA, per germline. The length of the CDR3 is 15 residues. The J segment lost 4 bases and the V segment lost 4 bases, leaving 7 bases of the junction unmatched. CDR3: CASSWGTVGNQPQHF. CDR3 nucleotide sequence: TGTGCCAGCAGCTGGGGGACAGTTGGGAATCAGCCCCAGCATTTT.

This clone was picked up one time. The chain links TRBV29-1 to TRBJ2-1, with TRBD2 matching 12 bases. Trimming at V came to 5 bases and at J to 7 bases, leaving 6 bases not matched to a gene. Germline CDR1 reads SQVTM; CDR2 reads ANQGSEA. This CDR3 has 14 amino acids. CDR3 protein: CSVRLAGAGNEQFF. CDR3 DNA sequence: TGCAGCGTTAGACTAGCGGGAGCAGGAAATGAGCAGTTCTTC.

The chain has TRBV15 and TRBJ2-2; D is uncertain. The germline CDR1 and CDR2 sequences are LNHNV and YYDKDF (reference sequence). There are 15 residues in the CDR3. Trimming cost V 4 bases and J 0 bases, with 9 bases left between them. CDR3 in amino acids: CATSIPISNTGELFF. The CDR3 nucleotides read TGTGCCACCAGCATCCCTATTTCGAACACCGGGGAGCTGTTTTTT.

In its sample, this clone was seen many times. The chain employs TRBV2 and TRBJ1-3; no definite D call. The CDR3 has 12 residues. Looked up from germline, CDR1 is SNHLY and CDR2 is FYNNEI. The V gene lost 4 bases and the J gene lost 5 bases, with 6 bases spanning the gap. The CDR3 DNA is TGTGCCAGCAGTGGGTGGAGAAACACCATATATTTT. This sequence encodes CASSGWRNTIYF.

The CDR3 DNA sequence: TGTGCCAGCAGCCAAGGGGCAGGGTTCCTAAACACCATATATTTT. Translated: CASSQGAGFLNTIYF. The J gene is TRBJ1-3, the V gene TRBV4-2; D perhaps matches TRBD1 (5 bases). The ends were cut back, 1 base at V and 6 bases at J, with 13 bases in the middle. The CDR3 is 15 residues long. The germline V gene has CDR1 LGHNA and CDR2 YNFKEQ.

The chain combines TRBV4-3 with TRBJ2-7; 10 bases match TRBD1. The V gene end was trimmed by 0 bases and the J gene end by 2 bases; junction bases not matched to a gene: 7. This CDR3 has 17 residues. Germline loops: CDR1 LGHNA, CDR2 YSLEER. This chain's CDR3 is CASSQDLVGQGPYEQYF. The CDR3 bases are TGCGCCAGCAGCCAAGATTTGGTGGGACAGGGGCCCTACGAGCAGTACTTC.

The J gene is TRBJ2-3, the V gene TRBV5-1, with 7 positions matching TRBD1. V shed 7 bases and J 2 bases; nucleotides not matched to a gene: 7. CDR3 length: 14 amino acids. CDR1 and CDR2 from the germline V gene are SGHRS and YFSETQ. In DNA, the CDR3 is TGCGCCAGCGGGAAGGGGGCAGACACAGATACGCAGTATTTT. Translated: CASGKGADTDTQYF.

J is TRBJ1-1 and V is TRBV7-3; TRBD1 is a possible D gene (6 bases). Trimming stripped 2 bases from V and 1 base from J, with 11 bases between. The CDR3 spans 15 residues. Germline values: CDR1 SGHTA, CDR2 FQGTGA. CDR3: CASSLESRGNTEAFF. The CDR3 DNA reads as TGTGCCAGCAGCTTAGAGTCCAGGGGGAACACTGAAGCTTTCTTT.

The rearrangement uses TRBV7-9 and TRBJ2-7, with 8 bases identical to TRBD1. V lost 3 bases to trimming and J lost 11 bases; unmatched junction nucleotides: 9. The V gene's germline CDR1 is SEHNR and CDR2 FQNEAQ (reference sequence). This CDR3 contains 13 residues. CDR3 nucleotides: TGTGCCAGCAGCTTTGAACTTAACAGGGGGGAGTACTTC. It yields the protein CASSFELNRGEYF.

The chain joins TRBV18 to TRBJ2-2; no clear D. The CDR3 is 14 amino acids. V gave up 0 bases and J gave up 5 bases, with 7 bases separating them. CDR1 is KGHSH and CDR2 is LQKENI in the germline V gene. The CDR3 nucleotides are TGTGCCAGCTCACCACCCCCCCTGACCGGGGAGCTGTTTTTT. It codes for CASSPPPLTGELFF.